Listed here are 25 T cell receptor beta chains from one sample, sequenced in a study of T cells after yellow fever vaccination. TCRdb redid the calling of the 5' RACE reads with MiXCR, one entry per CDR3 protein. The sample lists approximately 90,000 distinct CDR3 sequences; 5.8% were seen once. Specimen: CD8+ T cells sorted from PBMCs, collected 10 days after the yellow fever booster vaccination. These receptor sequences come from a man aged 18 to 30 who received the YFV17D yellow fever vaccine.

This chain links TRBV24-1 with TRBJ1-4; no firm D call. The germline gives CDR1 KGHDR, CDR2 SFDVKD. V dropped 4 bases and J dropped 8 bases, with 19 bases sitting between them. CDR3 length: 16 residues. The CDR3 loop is CATSDPKDPHHEKLFF. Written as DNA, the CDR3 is TGTGCCACCAGTGACCCCAAGGACCCCCACCACGAAAAACTGTTTTTT.

CDR3 DNA sequence: TGTGCCAGCAGTACCTCGCAGGGGGCGGAGTATGGCTACACCTTC. Translated: CASSTSQGAEYGYTF. The chain links TRBV6-5 to TRBJ1-2, with TRBD1 identical over 8 bases. Germline loops: CDR1 MNHEY, CDR2 SVGAGI. CDR3 length: 15 residues. The V gene end was trimmed by 5 bases and the J gene end by 5 bases; junction bases not matched to a gene: 10.

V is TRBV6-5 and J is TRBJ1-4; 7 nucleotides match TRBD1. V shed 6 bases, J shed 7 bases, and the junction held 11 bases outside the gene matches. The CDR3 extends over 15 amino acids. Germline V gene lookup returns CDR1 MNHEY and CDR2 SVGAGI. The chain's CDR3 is CASRSHRGPGEKLFF. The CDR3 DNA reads TGTGCCAGCAGGTCACACAGGGGACCGGGTGAAAAACTGTTTTTT.

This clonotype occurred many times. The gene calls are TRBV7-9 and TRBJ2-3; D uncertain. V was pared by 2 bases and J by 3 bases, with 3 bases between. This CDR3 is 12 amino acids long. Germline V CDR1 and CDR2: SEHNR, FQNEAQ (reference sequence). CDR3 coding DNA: TGTGCCAGCAGCTTATGGACAGATACGCAGTATTTT. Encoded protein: CASSLWTDTQYF.

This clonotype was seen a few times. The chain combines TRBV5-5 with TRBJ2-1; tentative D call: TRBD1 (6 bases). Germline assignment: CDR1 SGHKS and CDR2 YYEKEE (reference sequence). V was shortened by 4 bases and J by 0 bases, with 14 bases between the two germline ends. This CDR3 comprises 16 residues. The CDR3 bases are TGTGCCAGCAGCCCGACAGGACGAACCTCCTACAATGAGCAGTTCTTC. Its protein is CASSPTGRTSYNEQFF.

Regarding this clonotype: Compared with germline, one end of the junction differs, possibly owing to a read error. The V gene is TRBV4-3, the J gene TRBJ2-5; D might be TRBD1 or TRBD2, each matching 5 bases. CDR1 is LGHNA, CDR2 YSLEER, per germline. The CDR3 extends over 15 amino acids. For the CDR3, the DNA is TGCGCCAGCAGCCAAGATCGGGACCATGTAGAGACCCTGTACTTC. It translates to CASSQDRDHVETLYF.

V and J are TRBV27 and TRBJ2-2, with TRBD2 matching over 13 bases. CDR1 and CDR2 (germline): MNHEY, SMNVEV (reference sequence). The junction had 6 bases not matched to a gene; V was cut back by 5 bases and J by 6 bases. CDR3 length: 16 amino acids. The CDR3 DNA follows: TGTGCCAGCAGTCCCAGACTAGCGGGGGGTCCCGGGGAGCTGTTTTTT. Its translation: CASSPRLAGGPGELFF.

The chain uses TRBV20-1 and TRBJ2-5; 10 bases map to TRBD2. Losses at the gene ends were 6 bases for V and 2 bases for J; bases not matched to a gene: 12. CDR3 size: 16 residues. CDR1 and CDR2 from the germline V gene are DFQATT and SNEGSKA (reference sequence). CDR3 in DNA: TGCAGTGCCCCTCCCGGGACTAGCGTTGGTCAAGAGACCCAGTACTTC. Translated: CSAPPGTSVGQETQYF.

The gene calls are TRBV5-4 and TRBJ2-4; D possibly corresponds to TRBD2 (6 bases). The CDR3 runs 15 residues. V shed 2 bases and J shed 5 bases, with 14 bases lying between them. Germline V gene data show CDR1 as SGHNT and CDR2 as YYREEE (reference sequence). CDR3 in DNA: TGTGCCAGCAGCTTATCGGGGGTCGGGGAAAACATTCAGTACTTC. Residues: CASSLSGVGENIQYF.

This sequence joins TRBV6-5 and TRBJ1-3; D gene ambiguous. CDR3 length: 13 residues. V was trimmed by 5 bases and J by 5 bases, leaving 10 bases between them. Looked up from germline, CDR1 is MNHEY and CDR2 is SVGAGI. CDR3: CASSAGSRNTIYF. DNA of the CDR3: TGTGCCAGCAGTGCCGGGAGTCGAAACACCATATATTTT.

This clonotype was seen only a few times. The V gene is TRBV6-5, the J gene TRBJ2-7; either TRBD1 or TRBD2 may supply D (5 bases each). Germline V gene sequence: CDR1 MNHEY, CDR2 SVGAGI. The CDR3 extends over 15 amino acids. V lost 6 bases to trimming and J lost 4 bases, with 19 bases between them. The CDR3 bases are TGTGCCAGCAGAGCAGGACTGGGGGAGAAGTACGAGCAGTACTTC. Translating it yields CASRAGLGEKYEQYF.

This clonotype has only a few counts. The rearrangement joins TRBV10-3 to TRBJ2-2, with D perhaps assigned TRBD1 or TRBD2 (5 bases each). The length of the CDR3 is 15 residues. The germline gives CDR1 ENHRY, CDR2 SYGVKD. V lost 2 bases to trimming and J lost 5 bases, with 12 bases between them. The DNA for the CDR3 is TGTGCCATCAGTGAGAATGGGGGTCCTACCGGGGAGCTGTTTTTT. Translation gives CAISENGGPTGELFF.

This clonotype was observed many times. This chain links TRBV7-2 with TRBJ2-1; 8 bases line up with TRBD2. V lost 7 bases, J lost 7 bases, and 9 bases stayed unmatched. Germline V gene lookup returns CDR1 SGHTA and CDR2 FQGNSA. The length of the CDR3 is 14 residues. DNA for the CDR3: TGTGCCAGCAACCCTCAACCTAGCGGGAATGAGCAGTTCTTC. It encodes CASNPQPSGNEQFF.

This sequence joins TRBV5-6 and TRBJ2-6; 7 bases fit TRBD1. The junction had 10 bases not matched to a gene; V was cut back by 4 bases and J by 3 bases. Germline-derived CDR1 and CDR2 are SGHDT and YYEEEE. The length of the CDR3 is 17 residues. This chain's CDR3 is CASSPPTGRSGANVLTF. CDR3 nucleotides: TGTGCCAGCAGCCCACCGACAGGGCGGAGTGGGGCCAACGTCCTGACTTTC.

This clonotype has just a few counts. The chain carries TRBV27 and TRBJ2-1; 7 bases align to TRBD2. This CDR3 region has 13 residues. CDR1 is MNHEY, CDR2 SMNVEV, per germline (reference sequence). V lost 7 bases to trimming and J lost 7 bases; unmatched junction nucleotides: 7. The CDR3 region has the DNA TGTGCCAGCAAGCGTAGCGGGTGGAATGAGCAGTTCTTC. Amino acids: CASKRSGWNEQFF.

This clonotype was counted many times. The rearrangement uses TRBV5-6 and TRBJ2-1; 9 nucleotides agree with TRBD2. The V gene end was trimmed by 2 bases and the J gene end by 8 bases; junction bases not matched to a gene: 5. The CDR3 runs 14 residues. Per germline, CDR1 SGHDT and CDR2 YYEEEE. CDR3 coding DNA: TGTGCCAGCAGCTTAGTAGCGGGGGTACATGAGCAGTTCTTC. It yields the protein CASSLVAGVHEQFF.

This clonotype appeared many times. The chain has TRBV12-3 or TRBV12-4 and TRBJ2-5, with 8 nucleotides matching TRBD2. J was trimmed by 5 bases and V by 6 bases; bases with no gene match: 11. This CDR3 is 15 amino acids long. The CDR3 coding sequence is TGTGCCAGCAGGGGGAAGCGGGGGAGCTGGGAGACCCAGTACTTC. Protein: CASRGKRGSWETQYF.

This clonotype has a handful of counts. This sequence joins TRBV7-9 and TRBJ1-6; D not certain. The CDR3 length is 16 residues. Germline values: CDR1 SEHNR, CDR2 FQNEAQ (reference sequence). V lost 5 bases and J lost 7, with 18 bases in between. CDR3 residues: CASSPSSGEWNSPLHF. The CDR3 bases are TGTGCCAGCAGCCCTTCAAGCGGCGAGTGGAATTCACCCCTCCACTTT.

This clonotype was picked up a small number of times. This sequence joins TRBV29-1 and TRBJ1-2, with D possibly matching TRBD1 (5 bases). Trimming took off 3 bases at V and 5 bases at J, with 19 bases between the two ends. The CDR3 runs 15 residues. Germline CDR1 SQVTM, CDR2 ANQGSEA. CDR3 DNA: TGCAGCGTTGAGAGGGGATACGGTCCCCAATATGGCTACACCTTC. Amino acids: CSVERGYGPQYGYTF. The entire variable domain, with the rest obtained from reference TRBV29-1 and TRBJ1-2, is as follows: SAVISQKPSRDICQRGTSLTIQCQVDSQVTMMFWYRQQPGQSLTLIATANQGSEATYESGFVIDKFPISRPNLTFSTLTVSNMSPEDSSIYLCSVERGYGPQYGYTFGSGTRLTVV.

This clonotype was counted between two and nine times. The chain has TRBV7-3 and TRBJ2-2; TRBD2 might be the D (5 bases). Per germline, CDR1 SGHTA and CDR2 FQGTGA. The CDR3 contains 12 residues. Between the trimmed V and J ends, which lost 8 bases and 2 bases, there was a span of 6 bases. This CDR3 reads CASLANTGELFF. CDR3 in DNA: TGTGCCAGCCTAGCAAACACCGGGGAGCTGTTTTTT.

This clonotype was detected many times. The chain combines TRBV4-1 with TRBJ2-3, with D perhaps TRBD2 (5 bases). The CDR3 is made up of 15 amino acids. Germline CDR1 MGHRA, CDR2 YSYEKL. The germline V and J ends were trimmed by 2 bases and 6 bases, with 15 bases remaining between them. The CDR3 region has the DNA TGCGCCAGCAGCCAACCGGGATCAACAGCGGATACGCAGTATTTT. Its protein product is CASSQPGSTADTQYF.

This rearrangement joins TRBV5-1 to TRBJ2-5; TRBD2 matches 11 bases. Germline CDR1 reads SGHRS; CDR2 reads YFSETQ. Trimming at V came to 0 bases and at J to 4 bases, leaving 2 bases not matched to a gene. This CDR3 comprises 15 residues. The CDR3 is CASSLGLAGRETQYF. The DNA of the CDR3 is TGCGCCAGCAGCTTGGGACTAGCGGGGCGAGAGACCCAGTACTTC.

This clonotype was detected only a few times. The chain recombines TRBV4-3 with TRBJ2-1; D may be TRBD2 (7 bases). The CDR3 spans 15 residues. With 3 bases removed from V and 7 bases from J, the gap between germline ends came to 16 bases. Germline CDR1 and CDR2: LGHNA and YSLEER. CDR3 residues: CASSQGGAWSNEQFF. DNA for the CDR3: TGCGCCAGCAGCCAGGGGGGGGCTTGGTCGAATGAGCAGTTCTTC.

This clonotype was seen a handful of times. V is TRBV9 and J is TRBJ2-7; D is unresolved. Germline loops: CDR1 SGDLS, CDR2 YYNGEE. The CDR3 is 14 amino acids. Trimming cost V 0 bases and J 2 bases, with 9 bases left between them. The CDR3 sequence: CASSVAHGTYEQYF. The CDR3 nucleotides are TGTGCCAGCAGCGTAGCGCACGGAACCTACGAGCAGTACTTC.

CDR3 nucleotides: TGTGCCAGTAGTACACTTTTCCAGGGGGGGGGTTATAGCAATCAGCCCCAGCATTTT. This gives the protein CASSTLFQGGGYSNQPQHF. V and J are TRBV19 and TRBJ1-5; 7 bases map to TRBD1. Germline assignment: CDR1 LNHDA and CDR2 SQIVND (reference sequence). V shed 4 bases and J 0 bases; nucleotides not matched to a gene: 15. The length of the CDR3 is 19 residues. The complete variable domain, with remaining parts taken from reference TRBV19 and TRBJ1-5, reads DGGITQSPKYLFRKEGQNVTLSCEQNLNHDAMYWYRQDPGQGLRLIYYSQIVNDFQKGDIAEGYSVSREKKESFPLTVTSAQKNPTAFYLCASSTLFQGGGYSNQPQHFGDGTRLSIL.